This T cell receptor (beta chain) was identified in a study of a mutant IDH1 vaccine in newly diagnosed glioma. TCRdb keeps only in-frame clones here, not all; method: immunoSEQ multiplex PCR. The sample has approximately 39,000 clones, 75% to 85% seen once. Comments on this clone: Its matching antigen is unknown. A junction end diverges from the germline sequence, so it may reflect a read error.

Time point here: week 23, last vaccination. Vaccination comprised doses that each held 300 ug of mutant IDH1 20-mer peptide, plus topical imiquimod. Tumors from donors were new WHO grade 3 or 4 IDH1-mutant astrocytomas with ATRX loss. Germline V gene data show CDR1 as SSHAT and CDR2 as FNYEAQ (reference sequence). The CDR3 is made up of 17 amino acids. The material was PBMCs, obtained from a glioma patient whose treatment included an IDH1 peptide vaccine. The chain links TRBV7-7 to TRBJ2-3, with D tentatively TRBD2 (5 bases). The TCR originated in a middle-aged man with glioma. The chain's CDR3 is CASSSGIGSLATDTQYF. The DNA for the CDR3 is TGTGCTAGCAGCTCAGGAATAGGGAGTCTAGCTACAGATACGCAGTATTTT.